Sequencing of this TCR beta chain was carried out in a study of sequential checkpoint blockade in melanoma. In the study overall: TCRbeta immunosequencing was performed on DNA from 90 to 100 pretreatment melanoma tumor samples. After nivolumab or ipilimumab alone, approximately 22 patients had week-13 rebiopsies. Notes on the study in general: In arm A, pretreatment tumor clonality was associated with response.

In germline, CDR1 is MDHEN, CDR2 SYDVKM. V shed 5 bases, J shed 8 bases, and the junction held 9 bases outside the gene matches. The CDR3 consists of 15 residues. Treatment noted: randomized to nivolumab then ipilimumab (arm A) or the reverse (arm B). No patient had prior DNA-damaging chemotherapy. This clone was observed a handful of times. Antigen unknown. Here immunoSEQ multiplex PCR was the method, and the copy in TCRdb shows in-frame clones only, minus some. The table lists under 3,000 clones, 22% of them singletons. This receptor was obtained from a human donor with melanoma. The chain uses TRBV28 and TRBJ2-1; 10 positions agree with TRBD2. Sequencing used tumor tissue (inferred from file names), obtained from a patient given nivolumab and ipilimumab in sequence. For the CDR3, the DNA is TGTGCCAGCAGTGAGCTAGCGGGAGTGATATATGAGCAGTTCTTC. Amino acid sequence: CASSELAGVIYEQFF.